This T cell receptor (beta chain) was retrieved from a study of CD8+ T cells in alopecia areata. Points from the study as a whole: Alopecia totalis/universalis scalp especially showed more expanded CD8+ clones than normal scalp.

The sequencing template was cDNA reverse transcribed from extracted RNA. Produced via immunoSEQ multiplex PCR; TCRdb's table is partial and in-frame only. The sample has 120,000 or so clones; roughly 57% are singletons. About this clone itself: Its specificity is not known.

Treatment reported: oral pan-JAK inhibitor, 5-10 mg twice daily. The sample here was CD4+ T cells sorted from blood, taken at week 4, from a patient treated with tofacitinib. The receptor's source is a human donor with alopecia areata.

CDR3 nucleotides: TGTGCCAGCAGTTCACCCGAGTCCTCTGGGGCCAACGTCCTGACTTTC. Translating gives CASSSPESSGANVLTF. The J gene is TRBJ2-6, the V gene TRBV28; D not certain. V dropped 4 bases and J dropped 0 bases, with 10 bases sitting between them. This CDR3 contains 16 residues. In germline, CDR1 is MDHEN, CDR2 SYDVKM.